This T cell receptor (beta chain) appears in the sequencing data of a study of blood T cells in healthy people across ages. Alongside a J-beta primer mix, a sample-barcoded 5' primer served in a second PCR lasting about 7 to 12 cycles. MiXCR, applied by TCRdb to the 5' RACE reads, yields one record per CDR3 protein. This sample carries 1.5 million to 2 million distinct CDR3 sequences, almost 35% of them seen once, and the ten largest clones take around 10%. This CDR3 spans 12 amino acids. CDR1 is DFQATT and CDR2 is SNEGSKA in the germline V gene (reference sequence). With 3 bases removed from V and 0 bases from J, the gap between germline ends came to 2 bases. This clonotype has ten or more counts.

This rearrangement joins TRBV20-1 to TRBJ2-2; D call uncertain. This TCR was sampled from a woman in her twenties or thirties in good health. Sequencing was carried out using blood. CDR3 region: CSASANTGELFF. CDR3 in DNA: TGCAGTGCTAGCGCGAACACCGGGGAGCTGTTTTTT.